The 6 T cell receptor beta chains listed next were all sequenced from one sample in a study of shared clonotypes between healthy human individuals. Using immunoSEQ multiplex PCR, the repertoire was profiled, and TCRdb retains in-frame clones only, with some absent. The sample lists some 2,500,000 clones, just under 95% occurring once. Sequencing was performed on naive CD4+ T cells from PBMCs. Subset defined: CD45RA+ positively selected. The origin of the receptors is a man between 18 and 29 years old in good health. Some clones in this sample may be carry-over from other donors' samples.

This clone was observed once. The chain links TRBV7-2 to TRBJ2-3; D unresolved. This CDR3 comprises 14 residues. V was clipped by 5 bases and J by 2 bases, with 11 bases between them. The germline V gene encodes CDR1 SGHTA and CDR2 FQGNSA. This CDR3 is CASSPLMSTDTQYF. DNA for the CDR3: TGTGCCAGCAGCCCACTAATGTCCACAGATACGCAGTATTTT.

The genes are TRBV5-4 and TRBJ1-1; the match to TRBD1 covers 11 bases. The CDR3 runs to 18 residues. V was pared by 4 bases and J by 5 bases, with 16 bases of the junction left unmatched. Germline V CDR1 and CDR2: SGHNT, YYREEE (reference sequence). CDR3 in amino acids: CASSTDGQGARGGTEAFF. CDR3 nucleotide sequence: TGTGCCAGCAGCACTGACGGACAGGGGGCGCGGGGAGGGACTGAAGCTTTCTTT.

The chain carries TRBV7-2 and TRBJ2-7; TRBD2 might be the D (6 bases). The CDR3 runs 16 residues. The germline V gene encodes CDR1 SGHTA and CDR2 FQGNSA. With 4 bases removed from V and 5 bases from J, the gap between germline ends came to 21 bases. CDR3 protein: CASSSPPGASVHEQYF. CDR3 coding DNA: TGTGCCAGCAGCTCGCCTCCTGGTGCTAGCGTCCACGAGCAGTACTTC. Complete variable domain (other parts from reference TRBV7-2 and TRBJ2-7): GAGVSQSPSNKVTEKGKDVELRCDPISGHTALYWYRQSLGQGLEFLIYFQGNSAPDKSGLPSDRFSAERTGGSVSTLTIQRTQQEDSAVYLCASSSPPGASVHEQYFGPGTRLTVT.

The chain recombines TRBV5-1 with TRBJ2-5, with TRBD1 identical over 9 bases. The CDR3 covers 14 residues. Trimming took 3 bases from V and 4 from J; bases not matched to a gene: 4. Germline V gene data show CDR1 as SGHRS and CDR2 as YFSETQ. As DNA, the CDR3 is TGCGCCAGCAGCTACGGGACAGGGATAGAGACCCAGTACTTC. It translates to CASSYGTGIETQYF.

The chain is built from TRBV7-7 and TRBJ2-7; D gene ambiguous. Between the trimmed V and J ends, which lost 5 bases and 1 base, there was a span of 15 bases. This CDR3 comprises 15 residues. The germline gives CDR1 SSHAT, CDR2 FNYEAQ (reference sequence). The DNA of the CDR3 is TGTGCCAGCAGCCCCCGGGTGGGCCCTTCCTACGAGCAGTACTTC. This translates into CASSPRVGPSYEQYF.

Notes on this clone: Other nucleotide sequences from this sample produce the same CDR3. The chain uses TRBV28 and TRBJ1-2; 7 bases map to TRBD1. J gave up 4 bases and V 6 bases, and 2 bases lay outside the gene matches. The CDR3 has 12 amino acids. Germline-derived CDR1 and CDR2 are MDHEN and SYDVKM. In nucleotides, the CDR3 is TGTGCCAGCAGCTGGGACAGCTATGGCTACACCTTC. It specifies CASSWDSYGYTF.